This T cell receptor (beta chain) was documented in a study of blood T cell repertoires in COVID-19. Whole-study context: Samples of COVID-19 (acute and convalescent) were obtained from the United States, Italy and Spain. T cells, B-cell-depleted T cells, or PBMCs supplied cDNA or gDNA.

This clone was detected once. Per the authors' pipeline: Amplification of reference gene primers provided the estimated nucleated cell counts. Using immunoSEQ multiplex PCR, the repertoire was profiled, and TCRdb retains in-frame clones only, with some absent. For V, J and clone size, that table is used; D and trimming come from the DNA. The sample shows 90,000 or so clones, roughly 72% of them seen only once. This sequence was found in a woman aged 55 to 70 in a cohort sampled during active or convalescent COVID-19. The sequencing sample was made of peripheral blood.

In DNA form, the CDR3 reads TGTGCCAGCAGCTTGGGACTAGCGGGGTACCCCTACAATGAGCAGTTCTTC. It codes for CASSLGLAGYPYNEQFF. The chain employs TRBV5-8 and TRBJ2-1; 11 bases align to TRBD2. This CDR3 spans 17 amino acids. CDR1 is SGHTS and CDR2 is YDEGEE in the germline V gene. The J segment lost 2 bases and the V segment lost 0 bases, leaving 4 bases of the junction unmatched.